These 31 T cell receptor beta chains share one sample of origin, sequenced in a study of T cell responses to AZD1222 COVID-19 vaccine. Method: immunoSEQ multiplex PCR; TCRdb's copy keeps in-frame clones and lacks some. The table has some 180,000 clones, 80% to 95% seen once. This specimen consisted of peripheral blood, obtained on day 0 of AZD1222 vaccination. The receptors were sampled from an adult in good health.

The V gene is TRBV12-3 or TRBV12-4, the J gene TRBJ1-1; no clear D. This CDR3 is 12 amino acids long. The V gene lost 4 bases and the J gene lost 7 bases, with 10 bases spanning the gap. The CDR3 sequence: CASSSRSGEAFF. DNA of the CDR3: TGTGCCAGCAGTTCCCGGAGTGGTGAAGCTTTCTTT.

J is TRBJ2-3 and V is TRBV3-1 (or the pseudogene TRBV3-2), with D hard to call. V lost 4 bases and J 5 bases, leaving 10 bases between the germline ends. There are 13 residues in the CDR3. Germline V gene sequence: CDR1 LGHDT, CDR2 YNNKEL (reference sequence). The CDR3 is CASSPWGGDTQYF. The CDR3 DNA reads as TGTGCCAGCAGCCCGTGGGGTGGAGATACGCAGTATTTT.

CDR3 sequence: CAWAPGLQSYEQYF. DNA of the CDR3: TGTGCCTGGGCCCCGGGGTTACAATCCTACGAGCAGTACTTC. The chain uses TRBV30 and TRBJ2-7; D possibly corresponds to TRBD2 (5 bases). Trimming removed 5 bases at V and 1 base at J, with 15 bases between. This CDR3 is built from 14 residues. CDR1 is GTSNPN and CDR2 is SVGIG in the germline V gene (reference sequence).

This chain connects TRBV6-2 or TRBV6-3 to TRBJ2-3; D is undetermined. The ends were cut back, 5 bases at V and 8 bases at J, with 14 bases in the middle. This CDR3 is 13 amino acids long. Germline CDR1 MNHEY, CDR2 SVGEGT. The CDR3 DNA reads TGTGCCAGCAGTCGCCTTGGGGAAGGTACGCAGTATTTT. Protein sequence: CASSRLGEGTQYF.

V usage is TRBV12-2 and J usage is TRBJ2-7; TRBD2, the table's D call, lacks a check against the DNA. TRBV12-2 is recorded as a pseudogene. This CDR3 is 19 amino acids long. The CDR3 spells CASRFVKWTSGRTSYEQYF. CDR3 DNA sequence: TGTGCAAGTCGCTTCGTCAAATGGACTAGCGGGAGGACCTCCTACGAGCAGTACTTC.

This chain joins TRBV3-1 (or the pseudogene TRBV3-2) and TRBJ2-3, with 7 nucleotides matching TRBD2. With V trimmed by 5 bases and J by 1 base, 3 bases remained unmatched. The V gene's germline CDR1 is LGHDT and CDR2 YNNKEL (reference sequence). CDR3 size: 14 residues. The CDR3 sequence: CASSGAGGTDTQYF. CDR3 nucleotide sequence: TGTGCCAGCAGCGGGGCGGGAGGCACAGATACGCAGTATTTT.

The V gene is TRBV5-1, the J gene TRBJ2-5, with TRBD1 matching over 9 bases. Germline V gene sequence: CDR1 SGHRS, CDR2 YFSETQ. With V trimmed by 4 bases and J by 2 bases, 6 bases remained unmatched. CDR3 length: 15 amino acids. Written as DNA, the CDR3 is TGCGCCAGCAGCCAGGGACAGGGCTTTCAAGAGACCCAGTACTTC. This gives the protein CASSQGQGFQETQYF.

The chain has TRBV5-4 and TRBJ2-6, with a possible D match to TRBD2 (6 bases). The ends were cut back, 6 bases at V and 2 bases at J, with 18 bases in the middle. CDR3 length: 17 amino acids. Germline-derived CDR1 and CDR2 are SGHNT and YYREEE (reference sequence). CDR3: CASTFPLGLPGANVLTF. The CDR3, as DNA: TGTGCCAGCACCTTTCCCCTTGGACTACCTGGGGCCAACGTCCTGACTTTC.

The CDR3 here is CASSLSLAGTTYGYTF. CDR3 sequence (DNA): TGTGCCAGCAGTTTATCGCTGGCAGGGACTACCTATGGCTACACCTTC. The chain is built from TRBV27 and TRBJ1-2; the D gene is possibly TRBD1 (5 bases). The V end lost 0 bases, the J end lost 4 bases, and 15 bases lay between the germline ends. The CDR3 length is 16 residues. The germline V gene encodes CDR1 MNHEY and CDR2 SMNVEV (reference sequence).

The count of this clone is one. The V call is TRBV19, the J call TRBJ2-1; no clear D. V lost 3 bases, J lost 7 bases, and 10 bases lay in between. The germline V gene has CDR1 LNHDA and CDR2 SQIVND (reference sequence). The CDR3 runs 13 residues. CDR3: CASSIGPTNEQFF. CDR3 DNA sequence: TGTGCCAGTAGTATCGGACCTACTAATGAGCAGTTCTTC.

The CDR3 DNA reads TGTGCCAGCAGTCGTAGCGGGGTTGAGCAGTTCTTC. Translation: CASSRSGVEQFF. V is TRBV7-9 and J is TRBJ2-1; 8 bases align to TRBD2. The CDR3 contains 12 residues. Germline V CDR1 and CDR2: SEHNR, FQNEAQ (reference sequence). V shed 6 bases and J 9 bases; nucleotides not matched to a gene: 4.

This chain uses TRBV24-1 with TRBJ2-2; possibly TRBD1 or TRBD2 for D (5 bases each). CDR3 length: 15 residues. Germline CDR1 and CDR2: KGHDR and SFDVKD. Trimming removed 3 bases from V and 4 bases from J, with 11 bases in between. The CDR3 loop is CATSDPRGITGELFF. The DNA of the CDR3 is TGTGCCACCAGTGATCCCCGGGGCATCACCGGGGAGCTGTTTTTT.

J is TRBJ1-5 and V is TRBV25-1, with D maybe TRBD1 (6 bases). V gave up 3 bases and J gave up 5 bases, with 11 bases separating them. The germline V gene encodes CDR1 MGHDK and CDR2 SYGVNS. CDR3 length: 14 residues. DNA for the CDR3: TGTGCCAGCAGTGACGGGGGCACCCATCAGCCCCAGCATTTT. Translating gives CASSDGGTHQPQHF.

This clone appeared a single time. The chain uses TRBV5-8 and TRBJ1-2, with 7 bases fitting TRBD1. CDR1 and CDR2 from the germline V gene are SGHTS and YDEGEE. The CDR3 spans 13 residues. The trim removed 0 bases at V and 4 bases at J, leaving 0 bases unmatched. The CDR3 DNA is TGTGCCAGCAGCTTGGCAGGGGGCTATGGCTACACCTTC. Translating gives CASSLAGGYGYTF. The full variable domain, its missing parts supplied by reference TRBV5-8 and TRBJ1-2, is EAGVTQSPTHLIKTRGQQATLRCSPISGHTSVYWYQQALGLGLQFLLWYDEGEERNRGNFPPRFSGRQFPNYSSELNVNALELEDSALYLCASSLAGGYGYTFGSGTRLTVV.

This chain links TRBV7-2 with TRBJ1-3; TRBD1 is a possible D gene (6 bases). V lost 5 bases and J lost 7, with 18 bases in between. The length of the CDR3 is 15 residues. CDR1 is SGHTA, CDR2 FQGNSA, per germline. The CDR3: CASSRVGGLRNTIYF. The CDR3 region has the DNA TGTGCCAGCAGCCGCGTTGGGGGCCTTCGGAACACCATATATTTT.

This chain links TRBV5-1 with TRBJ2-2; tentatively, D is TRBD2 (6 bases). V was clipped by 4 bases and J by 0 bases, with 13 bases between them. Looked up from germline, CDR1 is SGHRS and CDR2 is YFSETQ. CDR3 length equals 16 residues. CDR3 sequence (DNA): TGCGCCAGCAGCCTGCGGGACCGAGCGAACACCGGGGAGCTGTTTTTT. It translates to CASSLRDRANTGELFF.

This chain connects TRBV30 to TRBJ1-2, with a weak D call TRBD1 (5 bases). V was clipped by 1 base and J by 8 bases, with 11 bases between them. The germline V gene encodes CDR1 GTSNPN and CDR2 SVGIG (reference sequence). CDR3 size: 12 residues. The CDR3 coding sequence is TGTGCCTGGAGTGGATGGGGCGGAGGCTACACCTTC. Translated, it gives CAWSGWGGGYTF.

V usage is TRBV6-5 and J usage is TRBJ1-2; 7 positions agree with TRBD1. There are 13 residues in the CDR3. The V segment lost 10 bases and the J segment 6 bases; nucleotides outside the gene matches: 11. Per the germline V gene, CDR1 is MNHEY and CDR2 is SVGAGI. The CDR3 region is CATTGQRENGYTF. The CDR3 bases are TGTGCCACCACGGGACAGCGGGAGAATGGCTACACCTTC.

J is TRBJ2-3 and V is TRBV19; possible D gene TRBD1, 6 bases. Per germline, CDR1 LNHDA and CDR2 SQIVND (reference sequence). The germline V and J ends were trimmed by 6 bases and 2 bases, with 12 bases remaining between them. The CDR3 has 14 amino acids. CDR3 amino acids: CASSLRDNTDTQYF. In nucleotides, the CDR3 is TGTGCCAGTAGCCTCCGGGACAACACAGATACGCAGTATTTT.

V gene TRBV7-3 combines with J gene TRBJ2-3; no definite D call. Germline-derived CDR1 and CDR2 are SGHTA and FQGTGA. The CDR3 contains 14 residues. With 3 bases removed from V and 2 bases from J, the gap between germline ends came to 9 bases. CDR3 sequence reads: CASSLDENTDTQYF. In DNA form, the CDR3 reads TGTGCCAGCAGCTTGGACGAGAACACAGATACGCAGTATTTT.

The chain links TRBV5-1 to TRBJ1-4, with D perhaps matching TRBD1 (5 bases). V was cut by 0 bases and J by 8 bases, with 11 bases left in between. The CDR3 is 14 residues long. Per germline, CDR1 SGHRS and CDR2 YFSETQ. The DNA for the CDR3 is TGCGCCAGCAGCTTGGGCAGGGTTGGGGAAAAACTGTTTTTT. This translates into CASSLGRVGEKLFF.

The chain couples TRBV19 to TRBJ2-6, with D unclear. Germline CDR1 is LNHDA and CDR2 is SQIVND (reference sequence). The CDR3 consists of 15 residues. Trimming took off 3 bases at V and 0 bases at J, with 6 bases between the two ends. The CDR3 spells CASSILGSGANVLTF. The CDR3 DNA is TGTGCCAGTAGTATTCTGGGCTCTGGGGCCAACGTCCTGACTTTC.

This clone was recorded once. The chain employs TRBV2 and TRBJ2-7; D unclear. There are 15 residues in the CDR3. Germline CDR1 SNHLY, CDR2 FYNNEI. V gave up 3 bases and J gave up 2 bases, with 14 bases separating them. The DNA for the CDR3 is TGTGCCAGCAGTGAGTTAGTGTCGGTACCCTACGAGCAGTACTTC. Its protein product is CASSELVSVPYEQYF.

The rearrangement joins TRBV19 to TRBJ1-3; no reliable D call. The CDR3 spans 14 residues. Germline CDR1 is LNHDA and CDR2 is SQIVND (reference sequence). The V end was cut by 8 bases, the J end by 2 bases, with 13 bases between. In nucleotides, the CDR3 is TGTGCCAGTGAGATGAGGTCGACTGGAAACACCATATATTTT. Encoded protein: CASEMRSTGNTIYF.

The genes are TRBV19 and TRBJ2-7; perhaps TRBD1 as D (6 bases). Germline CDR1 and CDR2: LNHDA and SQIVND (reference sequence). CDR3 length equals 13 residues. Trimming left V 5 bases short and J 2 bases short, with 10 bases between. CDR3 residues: CASSSRGTYEQYF. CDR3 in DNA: TGTGCCAGTAGTTCCAGGGGAACCTACGAGCAGTACTTC.

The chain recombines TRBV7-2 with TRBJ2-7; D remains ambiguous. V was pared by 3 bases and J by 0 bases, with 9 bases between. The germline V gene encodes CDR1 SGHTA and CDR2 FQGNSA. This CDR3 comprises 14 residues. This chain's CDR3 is CASSLRPDSYEQYF. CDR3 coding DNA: TGTGCCAGCAGCTTGAGACCCGACTCCTACGAGCAGTACTTC. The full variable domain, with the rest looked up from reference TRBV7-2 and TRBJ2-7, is GAGVSQSPSNKVTEKGKDVELRCDPISGHTALYWYRQSLGQGLEFLIYFQGNSAPDKSGLPSDRFSAERTGGSVSTLTIQRTQQEDSAVYLCASSLRPDSYEQYFGPGTRLTVT.

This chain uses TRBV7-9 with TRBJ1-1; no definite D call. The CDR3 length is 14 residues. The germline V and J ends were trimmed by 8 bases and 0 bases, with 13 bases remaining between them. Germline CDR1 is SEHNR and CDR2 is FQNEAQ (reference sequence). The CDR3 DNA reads TGTGCCAGCGGCGCCCGGGAGATGAACACTGAAGCTTTCTTT. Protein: CASGAREMNTEAFF. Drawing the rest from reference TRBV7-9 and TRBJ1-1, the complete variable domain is DTGVSQNPRHKITKRGQNVTFRCDPISEHNRLYWYRQTLGQGPEFLTYFQNEAQLEKSRLLSDRFSAERPKGSFSTLEIQRTEQGDSAMYLCASGAREMNTEAFFGQGTRLTVV.

Written as DNA, the CDR3 is TGTGCCAGCAGCGATGGACAGGGTAGGAATGAGCAGTTCTTC. Protein product: CASSDGQGRNEQFF. The chain is built from TRBV5-6 and TRBJ2-1, with TRBD1 identical over 8 bases. This CDR3 contains 14 residues. Germline V gene data show CDR1 as SGHDT and CDR2 as YYEEEE. V gave up 4 bases and J gave up 7 bases; unmatched junction bases: 7. Combining the CDR3 with reference TRBV5-6 and TRBJ2-1 gives the whole variable domain DAGVTQSPTHLIKTRGQQVTLRCSPKSGHDTVSWYQQALGQGPQFIFQYYEEEERQRGNFPDRFSGHQFPNYSSELNVNALLLGDSALYLCASSDGQGRNEQFFGPGTRLTVL.

The CDR3 DNA follows: TGTGCCTGGACCGGACATTGGCAGGGATACGAGCAGTACTTC. Its protein is CAWTGHWQGYEQYF. The rearrangement uses TRBV30 and TRBJ2-7; a possible D gene is TRBD1 (5 bases). The V gene lost 4 bases and the J gene lost 4 bases, with 17 bases spanning the gap. The CDR3 contains 14 residues. The germline V gene has CDR1 GTSNPN and CDR2 SVGIG (reference sequence).

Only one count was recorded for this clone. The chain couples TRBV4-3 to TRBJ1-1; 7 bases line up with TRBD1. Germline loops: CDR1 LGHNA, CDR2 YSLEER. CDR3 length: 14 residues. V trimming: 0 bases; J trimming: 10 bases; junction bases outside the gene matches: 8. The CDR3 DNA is TGCGCCAGCAGCCAAGAGGGTCGCAGGGGGACAGCTTTCTTT. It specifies CASSQEGRRGTAFF.

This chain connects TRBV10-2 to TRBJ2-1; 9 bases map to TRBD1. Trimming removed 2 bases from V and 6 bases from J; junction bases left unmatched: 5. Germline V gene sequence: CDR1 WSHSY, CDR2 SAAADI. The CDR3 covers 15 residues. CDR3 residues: CASSEVTGGRNEQFF. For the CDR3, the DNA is TGCGCCAGCAGTGAGGTCACAGGGGGCCGCAATGAGCAGTTCTTC.